The 21 T cell receptor beta chains in this list originate from one sample, sequenced in a study of blood T cell repertoires in COVID-19. TCRdb's table, derived via immunoSEQ multiplex PCR, lists solely in-frame clones and lacks some. This table holds over 200,000 clones, 70% to 90% found once. The sequenced sample was peripheral blood. These receptors all come from a man younger than 40 with COVID-19, enrolled during active disease.

The chain joins TRBV9 to TRBJ1-2, with D possibly TRBD1 on 6 matching bases. Trimming removed 0 bases at V and 7 bases at J, with 16 bases between. Germline lookup yields CDR1 SGDLS and CDR2 YYNGEE. CDR3 length: 15 residues. CDR3 nucleotides: TGTGCCAGCAGCGTAGGGGACACCGAGAGTCTTGGCTACACCTTC. Translating gives CASSVGDTESLGYTF. Drawing the rest from reference TRBV9 and TRBJ1-2, the complete variable domain is DSGVTQTPKHLITATGQRVTLRCSPRSGDLSVYWYQQSLDQGLQFLIQYYNGEERAKGNILERFSAQQFPDLHSELNLSSLELGDSALYFCASSVGDTESLGYTFGSGTRLTVV.

This chain links TRBV7-3 with TRBJ1-3; D is perhaps TRBD1 (6 bases). This CDR3 has 16 residues. Deletions cut 6 bases from V and 0 bases from J, with 15 bases between. The germline V gene encodes CDR1 SGHTA and CDR2 FQGTGA. As DNA, the CDR3 is TGTGCCAGCAGTTCCGAGGGACATACCTCTGGAAACACCATATATTTT. Its protein product is CASSSEGHTSGNTIYF.

The genes are TRBV2 and TRBJ2-2, with 8 bases aligning to TRBD2. CDR3 size: 15 residues. The V gene end was trimmed by 7 bases and the J gene end by 3 bases; junction bases not matched to a gene: 7. In germline, CDR1 is SNHLY, CDR2 FYNNEI. The CDR3 here is CASILAGHYTGELFF. The CDR3 nucleotides are TGTGCCAGCATCTTAGCGGGGCACTACACCGGGGAGCTGTTTTTT.

The chain carries TRBV2 and TRBJ1-1, with 7 bases identical to TRBD1. V trimming: 7 bases; J trimming: 4 bases; junction bases outside the gene matches: 9. CDR3 length: 14 amino acids. CDR1 and CDR2 (germline): SNHLY, FYNNEI. DNA of the CDR3: TGTGCCAGCACCACAGGGGTCCATGGCACTGAAGCTTTCTTT. It specifies CASTTGVHGTEAFF.

The chain carries TRBV7-3 and TRBJ2-1, with 7 bases fitting TRBD1. This CDR3 is 20 amino acids long. The germline V gene encodes CDR1 SGHTA and CDR2 FQGTGA. V shed 1 base and J 4 bases; nucleotides not matched to a gene: 19. The CDR3, as DNA: TGTGCCAGCAGCTTAATCCCCGTGGCAGGGGGTGTTCGGAGGTACAATGAGCAGTTCTTC. As protein: CASSLIPVAGGVRRYNEQFF.

The chain recombines TRBV6-6 with TRBJ2-7, with 7 bases matching TRBD2. This CDR3 comprises 15 residues. Germline assignment: CDR1 MNHNY and CDR2 SVGAGI (reference sequence). Trimming removed 2 bases from V and 5 bases from J; junction bases left unmatched: 9. The CDR3 sequence is CASSYGSGGVHEQYF. The DNA of the CDR3 is TGTGCCAGCAGTTACGGCAGTGGGGGGGTACACGAGCAGTACTTC.

The chain employs TRBV5-4 and TRBJ1-6; 8 nucleotides line up with TRBD1. The CDR3 spans 17 residues. CDR1 and CDR2 (germline): SGHNT, YYREEE (reference sequence). The trim removed 4 bases at V and 6 bases at J, leaving 12 bases unmatched. CDR3 coding DNA: TGTGCCAGCAGCCCAAGGACAGGGCCCACGTTTAATTCACCCCTCCACTTT. Residues: CASSPRTGPTFNSPLHF.

This chain links TRBV6-5 with TRBJ2-7; D possibly corresponds to TRBD1 (6 bases). The length of the CDR3 is 14 residues. V lost 8 bases and J 1 base, leaving 15 bases between the germline ends. Germline V lookup: CDR1 MNHEY, CDR2 SVGAGI. This CDR3 is CASGHRVGSYEQYF. DNA for the CDR3: TGTGCCAGCGGGCACAGGGTGGGTTCCTACGAGCAGTACTTC.

The chain is built from TRBV4-2 and TRBJ2-7; 7 nucleotides agree with TRBD1. The CDR3 has 15 amino acids. The germline V gene has CDR1 LGHNA and CDR2 YNFKEQ. V was pared by 1 base and J by 0 bases, with 3 bases of the junction left unmatched. The CDR3 DNA is TGTGCCAGCAGCCAAGTGGACAGGAGCTCCTACGAGCAGTACTTC. Its translation: CASSQVDRSSYEQYF.

The chain links TRBV3-1 (or the pseudogene TRBV3-2) to TRBJ1-1; a possible D gene is TRBD1 (5 bases). The germline V and J ends were trimmed by 8 bases and 4 bases, with 20 bases remaining between them. CDR3 size: 15 residues. From germline, CDR1 is LGHDT and CDR2 YNNKEL (reference sequence). CDR3 nucleotides: TGTGCCAGCGGGGCAGGGAGGGAAAGGGCCACTGAAGCTTTCTTT. It yields the protein CASGAGRERATEAFF.

V usage is TRBV27 and J usage is TRBJ1-3; perhaps TRBD1 as D (6 bases). Between the trimmed V and J ends, which lost 0 bases and 2 bases, there was a span of 11 bases. Per the germline V gene, CDR1 is MNHEY and CDR2 is SMNVEV (reference sequence). This CDR3 has 16 amino acids. The CDR3 loop reads CASSLSIGQPGNTIYF. DNA of the CDR3: TGTGCCAGCAGTTTATCAATCGGACAGCCTGGAAACACCATATATTTT.

This chain joins TRBV11-3 and TRBJ2-7; D ambiguous. The V end lost 5 bases, the J end lost 2 bases, and 10 bases lay between the germline ends. Germline V gene sequence: CDR1 SGHNT, CDR2 YENEEA. The CDR3 loop spans 13 amino acids. In nucleotides, the CDR3 is TGTGCCAGCAGCGCGACTCCAGCCTACGAGCAGTACTTC. It yields the protein CASSATPAYEQYF.

J is TRBJ1-2 and V is TRBV24-1, with D possibly TRBD1 on 5 matching bases. The CDR3 contains 14 residues. Trimming shortened V by 10 bases and J by 2 bases, and 16 bases separated the two germline ends. Per the germline V gene, CDR1 is KGHDR and CDR2 is SFDVKD. CDR3 in DNA: TGTGCCACAAGAACAATGGGGGGGAACTATGGCTACACCTTC. Its protein is CATRTMGGNYGYTF.

The chain links TRBV5-5 to TRBJ1-6; 9 positions agree with TRBD1. The CDR3 runs 17 residues. J lost 6 bases, V lost 0 bases, and 7 bases had no gene match. The germline gives CDR1 SGHKS, CDR2 YYEKEE (reference sequence). CDR3 in amino acids: CASSLGDRVNVNSPLHF. The CDR3 region has the DNA TGTGCCAGCAGCTTGGGGGACAGGGTTAACGTTAATTCACCCCTCCACTTT.

The chain combines TRBV5-1 with TRBJ1-4; D is unresolved. Germline CDR1 reads SGHRS; CDR2 reads YFSETQ. Trimming shortened V by 4 bases and J by 8 bases, and 12 bases separated the two germline ends. The CDR3 sequence is 13 residues long. The CDR3 loop is CASSPSPGEKLFF. The CDR3 region has the DNA TGCGCCAGCAGCCCGAGTCCGGGGGAAAAACTGTTTTTT.

The chain links TRBV14 to TRBJ1-2; TRBD1 agrees at 8 bases. The length of the CDR3 is 16 residues. From germline, CDR1 is SGHDN and CDR2 FVKESK. Trimming cost V 2 bases and J 2 bases; bases outside gene matches: 7. DNA for the CDR3: TGTGCCAGCAGCCAAACCGGGACAGGCCTGAACTATGGCTACACCTTC. This codes for CASSQTGTGLNYGYTF. Filled out from reference TRBV14 and TRBJ1-2, the complete variable domain reads EAGVTQFPSHSVIEKGQTVTLRCDPISGHDNLYWYRRVMGKEIKFLLHFVKESKQDESGMPNNRFLAERTGGTYSTLKVQPAELEDSGVYFCASSQTGTGLNYGYTFGSGTRLTVV.

The chain is built from TRBV9 and TRBJ2-1, with TRBD2 identical over 9 bases. Germline CDR1 is SGDLS and CDR2 is YYNGEE. The CDR3 sequence is 15 residues long. V was clipped by 3 bases and J by 2 bases; unmatched bases: 3. CDR3 in amino acids: CASSASGTTYNEQFF. Written as DNA, the CDR3 is TGTGCCAGCAGCGCTAGCGGGACCACCTACAATGAGCAGTTCTTC.

This sequence joins TRBV4-3 and TRBJ2-1, with 12 bases matching TRBD2. After removal of 0 bases from V and 7 bases from J, the junction contained 7 bases not matched to a gene. Germline lookup yields CDR1 LGHNA and CDR2 YSLEER. The CDR3 runs to 17 residues. The DNA of the CDR3 is TGCGCCAGCAGCCAAGACTACACTCTAGCGGGGGGGAATGAGCAGTTCTTC. As protein: CASSQDYTLAGGNEQFF.

The rearrangement joins TRBV28 to TRBJ2-7; TRBD1 matches 8 bases. Germline assignment: CDR1 MDHEN and CDR2 SYDVKM. Trimming removed 3 bases from V and 3 bases from J; junction bases left unmatched: 4. This CDR3 region has 14 residues. CDR3 loop: CASSFTGGNYEQYF. DNA of the CDR3: TGTGCCAGCAGTTTCACAGGGGGTAACTACGAGCAGTACTTC. Supplemented by reference TRBV28 and TRBJ2-7, the full variable domain reads DVKVTQSSRYLVKRTGEKVFLECVQDMDHENMFWYRQDPGLGLRLIYFSYDVKMKEKGDIPEGYSVSREKKERFSLILESASTNQTSMYLCASSFTGGNYEQYFGPGTRLTVT.

This sequence joins TRBV19 and TRBJ2-5; 8 bases agree with TRBD1. Germline trimming cut 3 bases from V and 2 bases from J; bases unmatched to any gene: 5. CDR3 length: 15 amino acids. Germline values: CDR1 LNHDA, CDR2 SQIVND (reference sequence). The CDR3 reads CASSMSRTGQETQYF. The CDR3 DNA reads as TGTGCCAGTAGTATGAGTCGGACAGGGCAAGAGACCCAGTACTTC.

This sequence joins TRBV27 and TRBJ1-6; TRBD1 matches at 9 bases. Germline lookup yields CDR1 MNHEY and CDR2 SMNVEV (reference sequence). The CDR3 consists of 15 residues. The ends lost 6 bases at V and 10 bases at J; junction bases unmatched: 10. The CDR3 bases are TGTGCCAGCAGCAAGATTGGGACAGGGTTATCACCCCTCCACTTT. Its protein product is CASSKIGTGLSPLHF.